Listed here are 13 T cell receptor beta chains from one sample, sequenced in a study of regulatory and conventional T cells in RAG deficiency. Here immunoSEQ multiplex PCR was the method, and the copy in TCRdb shows in-frame clones only, minus some. The sample holds around 31,000 clones, approximately 90% seen once. This sample was shared with a second study, whose subject was regulatory T cells. That paper states: The primer mix had 52 TRBV and 13 TRBJ primers.

The sample comprised CD8+ T cells sorted from blood. Receptors were obtained from a human donor in good health.

The CDR3 DNA sequence: TGTGCCAGCAGCGATAAAGAAGCCGGTGGGGGCACTGAAGCTTTCTTT. Translated, it gives CASSDKEAGGGTEAFF. V and J are TRBV9 and TRBJ1-1, with D possibly being TRBD1 (5 bases). V was clipped by 3 bases and J by 4 bases, with 19 bases between them. Per germline, CDR1 SGDLS and CDR2 YYNGEE. The CDR3 totals 16 residues. Combining the CDR3 with reference TRBV9 and TRBJ1-1 gives the whole variable domain DSGVTQTPKHLITATGQRVTLRCSPRSGDLSVYWYQQSLDQGLQFLIQYYNGEERAKGNILERFSAQQFPDLHSELNLSSLELGDSALYFCASSDKEAGGGTEAFFGQGTRLTVV.

The chain links TRBV12-1 to TRBJ2-6; the table's D call, TRBD1, has no DNA check behind it. TRBV12-1 is a known pseudogene. The CDR3 runs 19 residues. The CDR3 loop reads CASSHQRVIGQSRANVLTF. The CDR3 DNA reads TGTGCCAGCAGCCATCAACGTGTAATAGGACAAAGTCGGGCCAACGTCCTGACTTTC.

In this sample, this clone turned up once. V and J are TRBV7-9 and TRBJ2-7; a possible D gene is TRBD1 (6 bases). V was pared by 4 bases and J by 2 bases, with 12 bases between. This CDR3 region has 14 residues. In germline, CDR1 is SEHNR, CDR2 FQNEAQ (reference sequence). The CDR3 DNA is TGTGCCAGCAGCTCGCCAGGGGAAACCTACGAGCAGTACTTC. It is translated as CASSSPGETYEQYF. Using reference TRBV7-9 and TRBJ2-7 for the parts outside the CDR3, the full variable domain is DTGVSQNPRHKITKRGQNVTFRCDPISEHNRLYWYRQTLGQGPEFLTYFQNEAQLEKSRLLSDRFSAERPKGSFSTLEIQRTEQGDSAMYLCASSSPGETYEQYFGPGTRLTVT.

This clone was picked up one time. This chain joins TRBV27 and TRBJ2-1, with 9 positions matching TRBD1. This CDR3 is built from 15 residues. V gave up 7 bases and J gave up 5 bases; unmatched junction bases: 9. Germline CDR1 is MNHEY and CDR2 is SMNVEV (reference sequence). The CDR3 loop is CASTSGTGPDNEQFF. The CDR3 DNA sequence: TGTGCCAGCACGTCCGGGACAGGGCCAGACAATGAGCAGTTCTTC.

The chain joins TRBV7-2 to TRBJ2-7; D not certain. This CDR3 spans 14 amino acids. In germline, CDR1 is SGHTA, CDR2 FQGNSA. With 6 bases removed from V and 4 bases from J, the gap between germline ends came to 16 bases. CDR3 region: CASRFPGGLYEQYF. Written as DNA, the CDR3 is TGTGCCAGCAGGTTCCCGGGCGGTCTTTACGAGCAGTACTTC. Combining the CDR3 with reference TRBV7-2 and TRBJ2-7 gives the whole variable domain GAGVSQSPSNKVTEKGKDVELRCDPISGHTALYWYRQSLGQGLEFLIYFQGNSAPDKSGLPSDRFSAERTGGSVSTLTIQRTQQEDSAVYLCASRFPGGLYEQYFGPGTRLTVT.

V gene TRBV5-6 combines with J gene TRBJ2-2; 7 bases match TRBD1. The CDR3 has 15 residues. With 3 bases clipped from V and 7 bases from J, the junction kept 9 bases outside the gene matches. Per germline, CDR1 SGHDT and CDR2 YYEEEE. CDR3 loop: CASSSGTAYSGELFF. The CDR3 DNA reads as TGTGCCAGCAGCTCGGGGACAGCCTACAGCGGGGAGCTGTTTTTT.

The gene calls are TRBV7-9 and TRBJ2-7; 7 positions match TRBD2. The germline CDR1 and CDR2 sequences are SEHNR and FQNEAQ (reference sequence). CDR3 length equals 16 residues. J was trimmed by 4 bases and V by 7 bases; bases with no gene match: 16. This chain's CDR3 is CASIEVGGSGLYEQYF. The CDR3 coding sequence is TGTGCCAGCATCGAGGTCGGCGGGAGTGGATTGTACGAGCAGTACTTC.

The rearrangement joins TRBV7-3 to TRBJ2-1; D is uncertain. This CDR3 region has 14 residues. Germline V gene lookup returns CDR1 SGHTA and CDR2 FQGTGA. V lost 5 bases to trimming and J lost 3 bases, with 11 bases between them. CDR3 in amino acids: CASSPSGVYNEQFF. CDR3 DNA sequence: TGTGCCAGCAGCCCCTCGGGCGTCTACAATGAGCAGTTCTTC.

This sequence joins TRBV25-1 and TRBJ1-1; D not resolved. Trimming pared 4 bases from V and 5 bases from J, leaving 8 bases between. The CDR3 length is 12 residues. Germline V gene lookup returns CDR1 MGHDK and CDR2 SYGVNS. CDR3 protein: CASSGVRTEAFF. Here the CDR3 DNA reads TGTGCCAGCAGTGGAGTACGAACTGAAGCTTTCTTT.

The gene calls are TRBV6-5 and TRBJ2-1; 10 bases fit TRBD2. The CDR3 covers 15 residues. The junction had 8 bases not matched to a gene; V was cut back by 4 bases and J by 8 bases. Germline V lookup: CDR1 MNHEY, CDR2 SVGAGI. The CDR3 sequence: CASSFLTSGVHEQFF. Written as DNA, the CDR3 is TGTGCCAGCAGTTTTTTAACTAGCGGGGTCCATGAGCAGTTCTTC.

This chain connects TRBV7-8 to TRBJ2-7, with 14 bases fitting TRBD2. The germline CDR1 and CDR2 sequences are SGHVS and FQNEAQ. The CDR3 is made up of 15 amino acids. Trimming took 5 bases from V and 3 from J; bases not matched to a gene: 3. DNA of the CDR3: TGTGCCAGCAGCGTCGGGACTAGCGGGAGCTACGAGCAGTACTTC. Residues: CASSVGTSGSYEQYF.

V gene TRBV7-9 combines with J gene TRBJ2-3; no reliable D call. Per germline, CDR1 SEHNR and CDR2 FQNEAQ (reference sequence). The length of the CDR3 is 12 residues. The V and J ends lost 2 bases and 2 bases respectively, with 2 bases between them. The CDR3 reads CASSLPTDTQYF. Here the CDR3 DNA reads TGTGCCAGCAGCTTACCCACAGATACGCAGTATTTT.

Concerning this clone itself: An end of the junction does not agree with germline; a read error may underlie this. V is TRBV5-6 and J is TRBJ2-5, with TRBD1 matching 9 bases. Gene TRBJ2-7 matches the end of the DNA better, so the J call may be wrong. This CDR3 spans 15 amino acids. Germline CDR1 SGHDT, CDR2 YYEEEE. The CDR3 DNA reads as TGCGCCAGCAGCTTGGACGGGACAGGGCCCTACGAGCAGTACTTC. Translated: CASSLDGTGPYEQYF.